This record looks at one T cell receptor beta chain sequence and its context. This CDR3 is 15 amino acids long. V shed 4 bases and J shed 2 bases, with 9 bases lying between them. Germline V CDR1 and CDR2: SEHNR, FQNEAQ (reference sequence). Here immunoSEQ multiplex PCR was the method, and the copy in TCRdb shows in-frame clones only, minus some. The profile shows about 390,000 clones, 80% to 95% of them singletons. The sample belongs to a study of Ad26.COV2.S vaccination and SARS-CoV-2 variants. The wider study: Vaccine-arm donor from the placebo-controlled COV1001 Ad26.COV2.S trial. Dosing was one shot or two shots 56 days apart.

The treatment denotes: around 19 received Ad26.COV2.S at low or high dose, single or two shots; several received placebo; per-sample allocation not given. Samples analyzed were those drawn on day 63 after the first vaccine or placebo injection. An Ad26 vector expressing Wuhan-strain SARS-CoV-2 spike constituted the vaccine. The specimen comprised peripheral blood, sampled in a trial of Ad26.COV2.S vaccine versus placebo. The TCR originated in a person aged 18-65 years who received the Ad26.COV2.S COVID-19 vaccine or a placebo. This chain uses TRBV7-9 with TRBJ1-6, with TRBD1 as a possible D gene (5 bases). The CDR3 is CASSWGDPYNSPLHF. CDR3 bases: TGTGCCAGCAGCTGGGGGGACCCCTATAATTCACCCCTCCACTTT.